Shown below are 23 T cell receptor beta chains from a single sample sequenced in a study of STAT3 mutations in large granular lymphocyte leukemia. The study, taken as a whole, reports: At least one immunodominant TCR beta clonotype appeared in every T-cell large granular lymphocyte leukemia patient.

Only in-frame clones appear in the TCRdb table, and some are missing; sequencing was by immunoSEQ multiplex PCR. The sample has roughly 3,300 clones; about 70% are singletons. Their cognate antigens are unknown. The sequencing sample was made of peripheral blood mononuclear cells. These receptors all stem from a woman aged 40 to 50 with T-cell large granular lymphocyte leukemia. Some clones in this sample may be carry-over from other donors' samples.

The gene calls are TRBV25-1 and TRBJ2-3; 10 nucleotides match TRBD2. The V gene's germline CDR1 is MGHDK and CDR2 SYGVNS. J lost 8 bases, V lost 7 bases, and 9 bases had no gene match. This CDR3 is built from 14 residues. CDR3 bases: TGTGCCAGCACCCCAGCGGGGGGGATCGGTACGCAGTATTTT. This translates into CASTPAGGIGTQYF.

CDR3 sequence reads: CASSLGQGGEQYF. CDR3 DNA sequence: TGCGCCAGCAGCTTAGGACAGGGGGGCGAGCAGTACTTC. The chain has TRBV5-1 and TRBJ2-7; 10 bases line up with TRBD1. Unmatched junction bases numbered 2, after V lost 2 bases and J lost 6 bases. CDR1 and CDR2 from the germline V gene are SGHRS and YFSETQ. This CDR3 has 13 residues.

The chain uses TRBV5-1 and TRBJ1-5, with 8 nucleotides matching TRBD1. The length of the CDR3 is 14 residues. Trimming took 4 bases from V and 10 from J; bases not matched to a gene: 10. Germline V gene data show CDR1 as SGHRS and CDR2 as YFSETQ. The DNA of the CDR3 is TGCGCCAGCAGCAGAGCAGGGGGCAGGGATCCCCAGCATTTT. It translates to CASSRAGGRDPQHF.

The chain joins TRBV28 to TRBJ1-2, with D perhaps TRBD1 (5 bases). The germline V gene has CDR1 MDHEN and CDR2 SYDVKM. This CDR3 has 12 residues. Deletions cut 4 bases from V and 4 bases from J, with 7 bases between. The CDR3 reads CASSSQGYGYTF. CDR3 DNA: TGTGCCAGCAGTTCCCAGGGCTATGGCTACACCTTC.

This sequence joins TRBV30 and TRBJ2-7, with 8 positions matching TRBD2. Germline loops: CDR1 GTSNPN, CDR2 SVGIG (reference sequence). This CDR3 contains 15 residues. The V segment lost 3 bases and the J segment 3 bases; nucleotides outside the gene matches: 10. The CDR3 here is CAWRVTGGNLYEQYF. In DNA form, the CDR3 reads TGTGCCTGGAGAGTAACGGGGGGGAACCTCTACGAGCAGTACTTC.

The CDR3 sequence is CASSWGPLNEQFF. The CDR3 nucleotides read TGTGCCAGCAGCTGGGGCCCACTTAATGAGCAGTTCTTC. The chain has TRBV27 and TRBJ2-1; TRBD1 might be the D (5 bases). V was cut by 6 bases and J by 7 bases, with 13 bases left in between. CDR1 and CDR2 (germline): MNHEY, SMNVEV (reference sequence). This CDR3 has 13 residues.

CDR3 region: CASSPGPGGETQYF. The CDR3 DNA is TGTGCCAGCTCACCCGGACCAGGGGGGGAGACCCAGTACTTC. The chain recombines TRBV18 with TRBJ2-5; D is possibly TRBD1 (7 bases). The CDR3 is 14 amino acids. CDR1 and CDR2 from the germline V gene are KGHSH and LQKENI. Trimming removed 3 bases at V and 5 bases at J, with 13 bases between.

The rearrangement uses TRBV5-6 and TRBJ2-5; D is ambiguous. Germline CDR1 reads SGHDT; CDR2 reads YYEEEE. CDR3 length: 13 amino acids. V was cut by 0 bases and J by 5 bases, with 8 bases left in between. The CDR3 sequence: CASSLGRTETQYF. The DNA of the CDR3 is TGTGCCAGCAGCTTGGGCAGGACCGAGACCCAGTACTTC.

V and J are TRBV6-1 and TRBJ2-7; D perhaps matches TRBD1 (5 bases). This CDR3 region has 13 residues. V was cut by 3 bases and J by 2 bases, with 8 bases left in between. Germline CDR1 MNHNS, CDR2 SASEGT. CDR3 in amino acids: CASSDRAPYEQYF. DNA of the CDR3: TGTGCCAGCAGTGACAGGGCCCCCTACGAGCAGTACTTC.

The chain is built from TRBV5-4 and TRBJ2-7; tentatively, D is TRBD2 (5 bases). The CDR3 runs 11 residues. V lost 4 bases and J 7 bases, leaving 9 bases between the germline ends. Germline V gene sequence: CDR1 SGHNT, CDR2 YYREEE (reference sequence). The CDR3 DNA follows: TGTGCCAGCAGCCCCGGACTGGAGCAGTACTTC. As protein: CASSPGLEQYF.

The gene calls are TRBV5-1 and TRBJ1-1; no definite D call. CDR3 size: 13 residues. Germline CDR1 SGHRS, CDR2 YFSETQ. V lost 0 bases and J 3 bases, leaving 6 bases between the germline ends. CDR3 bases: TGCGCCAGCAGCTTGGACGGGGACACTGAAGCTTTCTTT. This encodes CASSLDGDTEAFF.

This clone has more than one count but fewer than ten. This chain uses TRBV28 with TRBJ2-7; maybe TRBD1 (6 bases). V dropped 6 bases and J dropped 2 bases, with 17 bases sitting between them. CDR1 and CDR2 from the germline V gene are MDHEN and SYDVKM. There are 15 residues in the CDR3. Here the CDR3 DNA reads TGTGCCAGCAGGACGGGACACCGACCGACCTACGAGCAGTACTTC. Its protein is CASRTGHRPTYEQYF.

The J gene is TRBJ1-2, the V gene TRBV5-6, with a weak D call TRBD1 (5 bases). V lost 4 bases, J lost 4 bases, and 14 bases lay in between. This CDR3 is built from 14 residues. In germline, CDR1 is SGHDT, CDR2 YYEEEE. The CDR3 loop is CASSTDGRGYGYTF. In DNA form, the CDR3 reads TGTGCCAGCAGCACAGACGGGAGGGGCTATGGCTACACCTTC.

The CDR3 coding sequence is TGCGCCAGCAGCTTTACCGACAGCGGCGAGCAGTACTTC. This codes for CASSFTDSGEQYF. J is TRBJ2-7 and V is TRBV5-1; D tentatively fits TRBD1 or TRBD2 (5 bases each). Germline lookup yields CDR1 SGHRS and CDR2 YFSETQ. The V and J ends lost 2 bases and 6 bases respectively, with 12 bases between them. The CDR3 loop spans 13 amino acids.

J is TRBJ1-2 and V is TRBV14; 8 bases match TRBD1. This CDR3 is 15 amino acids long. V was clipped by 3 bases and J by 5 bases; unmatched bases: 8. The germline gives CDR1 SGHDN, CDR2 FVKESK. The CDR3 is CASSQHSGGGYGYTF. The CDR3 DNA reads TGTGCCAGCAGCCAGCATTCAGGGGGCGGTTATGGCTACACCTTC.

This rearrangement joins TRBV20-1 to TRBJ1-2; D is uncertain. The length of the CDR3 is 11 residues. Trimming left V 2 bases short and J 1 base short, with 2 bases between. Germline CDR1 and CDR2: DFQATT and SNEGSKA (reference sequence). As DNA, the CDR3 is TGCAGTGCTAGAAATAACTATGGCTACACCTTC. Amino acids: CSARNNYGYTF.

This chain connects TRBV13 to TRBJ2-7; 10 nucleotides line up with TRBD1. The CDR3 loop spans 16 amino acids. The trim removed 4 bases at V and 0 bases at J, leaving 6 bases unmatched. The germline V gene has CDR1 PRHDT and CDR2 FYEKMQ (reference sequence). Here the CDR3 DNA reads TGTGCCAGCAGCTCCTCGACAGGGGGCAGCTCCTACGAGCAGTACTTC. Translation: CASSSSTGGSSYEQYF.

The gene calls are TRBV5-1 and TRBJ1-4; D call uncertain. The CDR3 extends over 14 amino acids. V lost 0 bases and J 8 bases, leaving 11 bases between the germline ends. The germline CDR1 and CDR2 sequences are SGHRS and YFSETQ. DNA for the CDR3: TGCGCCAGCAGCTTGGGTGGTCTGGGGGAAAAACTGTTTTTT. Its protein product is CASSLGGLGEKLFF.

The chain joins TRBV27 to TRBJ2-7, with 11 bases that match TRBD2. Per the germline V gene, CDR1 is MNHEY and CDR2 is SMNVEV (reference sequence). J gave up 5 bases and V 5 bases, and 2 bases lay outside the gene matches. The CDR3 has 13 residues. CDR3 in amino acids: CASSMGLADEQYF. CDR3 bases: TGTGCCAGCAGTATGGGACTAGCGGACGAGCAGTACTTC.

The chain links TRBV6-5 to TRBJ1-6, with TRBD1 matching 7 bases. This CDR3 comprises 14 residues. With V trimmed by 2 bases and J by 7 bases, 2 bases remained unmatched. Looked up from germline, CDR1 is MNHEY and CDR2 is SVGAGI. In DNA, the CDR3 is TGTGCCAGCAGTTACCAGGGGGGAAATTCACCCCTCCACTTT. Translating gives CASSYQGGNSPLHF.

There are a few counts of this clone. The chain carries TRBV5-6 and TRBJ2-7; 8 positions match TRBD1. J gave up 4 bases and V 3 bases, and 6 bases lay outside the gene matches. From germline, CDR1 is SGHDT and CDR2 YYEEEE. CDR3 size: 14 residues. The CDR3: CASSWGTGHYEQYF. The CDR3 bases are TGTGCCAGCAGCTGGGGGACAGGACATTACGAGCAGTACTTC.

The J gene is TRBJ2-3, the V gene TRBV5-1, with D unresolved. Germline V lookup: CDR1 SGHRS, CDR2 YFSETQ. This CDR3 is built from 13 residues. Trimming pared 5 bases from V and 0 bases from J, leaving 7 bases between. CDR3 bases: TGCGCCAGCAGTAGGGATAGCACAGATACGCAGTATTTT. It specifies CASSRDSTDTQYF.

The gene calls are TRBV30 and TRBJ1-1, with D unclear. The V gene's germline CDR1 is GTSNPN and CDR2 SVGIG (reference sequence). The CDR3 is made up of 13 amino acids. Trimming took off 3 bases at V and 1 base at J, with 9 bases between the two ends. The CDR3 sequence is CAWRAGTNTEAFF. For the CDR3, the DNA is TGTGCCTGGAGAGCGGGTACGAACACTGAAGCTTTCTTT.